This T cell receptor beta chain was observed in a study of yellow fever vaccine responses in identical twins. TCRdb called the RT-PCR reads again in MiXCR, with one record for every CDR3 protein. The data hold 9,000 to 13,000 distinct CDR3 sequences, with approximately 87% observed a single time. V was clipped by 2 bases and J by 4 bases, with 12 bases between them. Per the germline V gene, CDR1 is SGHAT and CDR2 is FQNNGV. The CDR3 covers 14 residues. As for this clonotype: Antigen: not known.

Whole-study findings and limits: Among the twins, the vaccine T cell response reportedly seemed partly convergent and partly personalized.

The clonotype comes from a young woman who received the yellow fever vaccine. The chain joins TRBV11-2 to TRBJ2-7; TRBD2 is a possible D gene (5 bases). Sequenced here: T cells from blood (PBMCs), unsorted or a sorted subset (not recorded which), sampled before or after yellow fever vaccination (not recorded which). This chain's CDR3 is CASSLPGVGYEQYF. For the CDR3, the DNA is TGTGCCAGCAGCTTACCCGGGGTGGGATACGAGCAGTACTTC. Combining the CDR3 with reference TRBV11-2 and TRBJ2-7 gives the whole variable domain EAGVAQSPRYKIIEKRQSVAFWCNPISGHATLYWYQQILGQGPKLLIQFQNNGVVDDSQLPKDRFSAERLKGVDSTLKIQPAKLEDSAVYLCASSLPGVGYEQYFGPGTRLTVT.